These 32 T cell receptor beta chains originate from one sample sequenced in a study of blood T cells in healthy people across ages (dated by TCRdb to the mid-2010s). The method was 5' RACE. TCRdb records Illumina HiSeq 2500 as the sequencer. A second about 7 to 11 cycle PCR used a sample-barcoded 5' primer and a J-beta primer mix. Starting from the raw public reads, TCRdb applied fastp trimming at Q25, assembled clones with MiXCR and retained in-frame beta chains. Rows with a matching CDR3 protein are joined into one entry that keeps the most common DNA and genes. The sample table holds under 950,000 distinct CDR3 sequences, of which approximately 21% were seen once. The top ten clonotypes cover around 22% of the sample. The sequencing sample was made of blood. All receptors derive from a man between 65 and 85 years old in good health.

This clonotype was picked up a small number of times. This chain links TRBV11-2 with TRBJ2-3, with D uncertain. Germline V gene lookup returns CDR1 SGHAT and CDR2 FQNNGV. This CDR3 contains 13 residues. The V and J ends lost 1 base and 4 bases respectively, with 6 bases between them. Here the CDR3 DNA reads TGTGCCAGCAGCTTAGGGTTTCCAGATACGCAGTATTTT. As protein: CASSLGFPDTQYF.

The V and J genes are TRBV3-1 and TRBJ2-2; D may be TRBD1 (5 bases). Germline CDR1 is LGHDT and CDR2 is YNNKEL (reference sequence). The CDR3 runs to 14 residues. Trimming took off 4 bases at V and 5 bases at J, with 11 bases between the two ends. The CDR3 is CASSRTSRTGELFF. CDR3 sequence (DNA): TGTGCCAGCAGCCGGACAAGTAGGACCGGGGAGCTGTTTTTT.

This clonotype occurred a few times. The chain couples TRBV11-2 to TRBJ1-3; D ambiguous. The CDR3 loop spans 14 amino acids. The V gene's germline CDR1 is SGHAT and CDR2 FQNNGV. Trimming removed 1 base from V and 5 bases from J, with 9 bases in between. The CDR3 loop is CASSLGVGRNTIYF. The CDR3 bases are TGTGCCAGCAGCTTAGGAGTGGGTAGAAACACCATATATTTT.

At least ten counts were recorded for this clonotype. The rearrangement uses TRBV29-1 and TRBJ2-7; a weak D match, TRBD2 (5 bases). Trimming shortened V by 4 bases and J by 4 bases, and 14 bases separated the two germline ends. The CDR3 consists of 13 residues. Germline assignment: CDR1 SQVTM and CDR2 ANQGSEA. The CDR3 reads CSVAAGIGYEQYV. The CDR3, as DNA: TGCAGCGTTGCGGCCGGGATAGGTTACGAGCAGTACGTC.

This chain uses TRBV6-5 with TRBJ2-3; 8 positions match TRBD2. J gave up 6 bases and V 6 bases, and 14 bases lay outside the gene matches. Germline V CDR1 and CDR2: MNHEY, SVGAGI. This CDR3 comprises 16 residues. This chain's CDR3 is CASSPIGTSSGDTQYF. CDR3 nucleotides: TGTGCCAGCAGCCCCATTGGGACTAGTTCCGGCGATACGCAGTATTTT.

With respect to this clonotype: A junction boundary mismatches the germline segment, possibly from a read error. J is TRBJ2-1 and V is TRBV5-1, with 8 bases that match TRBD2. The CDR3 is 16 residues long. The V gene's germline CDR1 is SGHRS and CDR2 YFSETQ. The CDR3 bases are TGCGCCGGCAGCCCAGGACTAGCCGGGTTAGGTGGTGAGCAGTTCTTC. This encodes CAGSPGLAGLGGEQFF.

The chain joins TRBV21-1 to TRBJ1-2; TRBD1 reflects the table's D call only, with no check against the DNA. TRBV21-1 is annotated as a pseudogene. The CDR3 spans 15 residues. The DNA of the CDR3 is TGTGCCAGCAGCCGAGGGGGGGGGTTCAGGGGTGGCTACACCTTC. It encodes CASSRGGGFRGGYTF.

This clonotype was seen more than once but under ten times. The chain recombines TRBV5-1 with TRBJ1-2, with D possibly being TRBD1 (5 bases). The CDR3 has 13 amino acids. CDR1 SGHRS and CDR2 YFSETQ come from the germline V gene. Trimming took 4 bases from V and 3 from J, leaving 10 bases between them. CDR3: CASSGRGHYGYTF. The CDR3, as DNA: TGCGCCAGCAGCGGAAGGGGACACTATGGCTACACCTTC.

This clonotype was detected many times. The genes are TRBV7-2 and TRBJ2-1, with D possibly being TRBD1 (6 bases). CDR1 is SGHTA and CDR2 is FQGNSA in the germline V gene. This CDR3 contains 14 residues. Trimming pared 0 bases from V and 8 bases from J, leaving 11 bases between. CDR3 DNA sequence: TGTGCCAGCAGCTTAGCCACCGGACAGCATGAGCAGTTCTTC. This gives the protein CASSLATGQHEQFF.

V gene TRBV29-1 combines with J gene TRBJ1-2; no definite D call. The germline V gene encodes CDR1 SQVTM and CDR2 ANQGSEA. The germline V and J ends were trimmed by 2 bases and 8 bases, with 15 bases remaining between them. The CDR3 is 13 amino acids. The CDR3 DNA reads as TGCAGCGTTGAACGCGGCCCAAATGGGGGCTACACCTTC. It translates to CSVERGPNGGYTF.

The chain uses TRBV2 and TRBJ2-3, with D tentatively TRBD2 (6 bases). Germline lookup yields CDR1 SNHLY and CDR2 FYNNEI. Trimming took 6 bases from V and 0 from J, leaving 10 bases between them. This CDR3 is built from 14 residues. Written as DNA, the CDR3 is TGTGCCAGCAGGGGACTCCTGAGCACAGATACGCAGTATTTT. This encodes CASRGLLSTDTQYF.

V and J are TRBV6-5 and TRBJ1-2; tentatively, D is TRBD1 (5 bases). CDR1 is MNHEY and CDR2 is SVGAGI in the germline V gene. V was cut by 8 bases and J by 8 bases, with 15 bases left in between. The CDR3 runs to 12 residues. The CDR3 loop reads CASAAGTLGYTF. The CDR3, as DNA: TGTGCCAGCGCTGCCGGGACTTTAGGCTACACCTTC.

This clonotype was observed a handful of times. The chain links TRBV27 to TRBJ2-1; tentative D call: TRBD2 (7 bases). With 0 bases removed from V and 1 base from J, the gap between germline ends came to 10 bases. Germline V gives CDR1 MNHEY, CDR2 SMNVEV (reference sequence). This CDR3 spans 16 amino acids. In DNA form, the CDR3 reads TGTGCCAGCAGTTTATCGGGGGGGCTGTCCTACAATGAGCAGTTCTTC. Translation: CASSLSGGLSYNEQFF.

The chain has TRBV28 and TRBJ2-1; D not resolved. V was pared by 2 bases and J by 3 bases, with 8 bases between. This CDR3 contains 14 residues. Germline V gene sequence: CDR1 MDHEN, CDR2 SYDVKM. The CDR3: CASSLMGSYNEQFF. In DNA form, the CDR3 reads TGTGCCAGCAGTTTAATGGGCAGCTACAATGAGCAGTTCTTC. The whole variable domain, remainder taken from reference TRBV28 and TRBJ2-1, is DVKVTQSSRYLVKRTGEKVFLECVQDMDHENMFWYRQDPGLGLRLIYFSYDVKMKEKGDIPEGYSVSREKKERFSLILESASTNQTSMYLCASSLMGSYNEQFFGPGTRLTVL.

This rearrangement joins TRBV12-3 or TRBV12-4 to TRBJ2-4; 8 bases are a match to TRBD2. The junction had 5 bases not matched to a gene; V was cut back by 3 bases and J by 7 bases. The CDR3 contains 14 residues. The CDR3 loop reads CASSFSGGRNIQYF. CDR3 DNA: TGTGCCAGCAGTTTCTCGGGCGGGAGGAACATTCAGTACTTC.

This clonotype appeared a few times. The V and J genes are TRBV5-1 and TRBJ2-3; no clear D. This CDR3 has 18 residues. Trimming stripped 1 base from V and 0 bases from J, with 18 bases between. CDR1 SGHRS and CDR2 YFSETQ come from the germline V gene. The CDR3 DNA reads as TGCGCCAGCAGCTTGTTGCCACCGGACGGCTCCAGCACAGATACGCAGTATTTT. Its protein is CASSLLPPDGSSTDTQYF.

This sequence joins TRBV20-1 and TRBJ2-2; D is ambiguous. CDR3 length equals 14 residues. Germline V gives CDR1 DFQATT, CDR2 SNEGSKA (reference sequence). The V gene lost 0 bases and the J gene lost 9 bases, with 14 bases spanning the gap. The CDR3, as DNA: TGCAGTGCTAGAGATCTCGGCAGCTCCAGGGAGCTGTTTTTT. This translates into CSARDLGSSRELFF.

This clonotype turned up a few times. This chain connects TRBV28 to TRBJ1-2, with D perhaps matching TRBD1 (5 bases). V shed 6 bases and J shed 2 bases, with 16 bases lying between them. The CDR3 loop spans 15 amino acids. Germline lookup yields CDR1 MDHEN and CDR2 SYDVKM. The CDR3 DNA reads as TGTGCCAGCAGCCTACACAGGAGGCGGAACTATGGCTACACCTTC. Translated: CASSLHRRRNYGYTF.

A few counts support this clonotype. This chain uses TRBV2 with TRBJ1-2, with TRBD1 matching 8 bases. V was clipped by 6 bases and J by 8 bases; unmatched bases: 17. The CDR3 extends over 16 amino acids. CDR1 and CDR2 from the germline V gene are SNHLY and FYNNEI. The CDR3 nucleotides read TGTGCCAGCAGGGAGCTCAGGGACAGGCGATCGCAGGGCTACACCTTC. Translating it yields CASRELRDRRSQGYTF.

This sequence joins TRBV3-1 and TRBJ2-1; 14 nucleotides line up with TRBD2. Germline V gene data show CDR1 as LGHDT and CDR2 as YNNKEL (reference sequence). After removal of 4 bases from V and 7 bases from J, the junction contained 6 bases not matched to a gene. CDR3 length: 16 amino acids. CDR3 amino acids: CASSPRGLAGVNEQFF. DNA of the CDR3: TGTGCCAGCAGCCCAAGGGGACTAGCGGGAGTAAATGAGCAGTTCTTC.

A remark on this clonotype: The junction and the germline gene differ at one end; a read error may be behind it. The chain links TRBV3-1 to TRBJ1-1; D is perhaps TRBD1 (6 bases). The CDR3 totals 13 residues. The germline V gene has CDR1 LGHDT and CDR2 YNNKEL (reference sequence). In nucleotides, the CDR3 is TGTGCCAGCACCCAAATACCGGACAGTGAAGCTTTCTTT. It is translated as CASTQIPDSEAFF.

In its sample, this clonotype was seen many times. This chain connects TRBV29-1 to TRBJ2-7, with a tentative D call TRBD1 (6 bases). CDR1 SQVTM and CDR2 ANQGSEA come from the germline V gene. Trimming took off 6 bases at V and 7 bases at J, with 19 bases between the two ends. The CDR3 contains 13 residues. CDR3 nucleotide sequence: TGCAGCGTCATTAATACAGGGTCCTGGGAGCAGTACTTC. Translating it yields CSVINTGSWEQYF.

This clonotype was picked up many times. The CDR3 protein is CSVRTGGGNTIYF. The CDR3 nucleotides are TGCAGCGTGCGGACAGGGGGTGGAAACACCATATATTTT. The rearrangement uses TRBV29-1 and TRBJ1-3; 10 nucleotides agree with TRBD1. The CDR3 loop spans 13 amino acids. Germline assignment: CDR1 SQVTM and CDR2 ANQGSEA. V lost 6 bases, J lost 3 bases, and 2 bases stayed unmatched.

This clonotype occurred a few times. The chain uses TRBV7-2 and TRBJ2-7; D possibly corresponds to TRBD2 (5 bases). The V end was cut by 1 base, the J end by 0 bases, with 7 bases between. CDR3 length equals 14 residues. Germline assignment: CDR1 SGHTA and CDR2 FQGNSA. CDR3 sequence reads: CASSLGGISYEQYF. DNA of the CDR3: TGTGCCAGCAGCTTAGGAGGGATCTCCTACGAGCAGTACTTC.

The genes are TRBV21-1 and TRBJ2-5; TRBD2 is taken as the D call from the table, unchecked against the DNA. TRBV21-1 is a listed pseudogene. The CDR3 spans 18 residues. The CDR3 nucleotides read TGTGCCAGCAGCAAAGATAGTGGGGTAGCGGGCCCGCAAGAGACCCAGTACTTC. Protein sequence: CASSKDSGVAGPQETQYF.

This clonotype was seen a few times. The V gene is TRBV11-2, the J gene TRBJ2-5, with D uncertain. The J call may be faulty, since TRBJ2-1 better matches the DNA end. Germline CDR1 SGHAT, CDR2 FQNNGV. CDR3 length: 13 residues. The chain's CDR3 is CASSSHDRGEQFF. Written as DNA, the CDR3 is TGTGCCAGCAGCTCCCACGACCGAGGTGAGCAGTTCTTC.

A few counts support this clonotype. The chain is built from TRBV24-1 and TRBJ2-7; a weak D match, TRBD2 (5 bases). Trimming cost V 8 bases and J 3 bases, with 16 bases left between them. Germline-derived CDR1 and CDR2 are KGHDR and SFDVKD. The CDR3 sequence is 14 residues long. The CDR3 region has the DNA TGTGCCACCATCCTAGCCCGGTATTACTACGAGCAGTACGTC. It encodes CATILARYYYEQYV.

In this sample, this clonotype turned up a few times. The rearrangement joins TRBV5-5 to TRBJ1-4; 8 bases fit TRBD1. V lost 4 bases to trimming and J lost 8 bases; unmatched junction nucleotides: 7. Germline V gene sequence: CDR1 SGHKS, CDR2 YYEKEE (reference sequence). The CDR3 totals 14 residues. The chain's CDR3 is CASSPTGAGEKLFF. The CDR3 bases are TGTGCCAGCAGCCCGACAGGGGCCGGAGAAAAACTGTTTTTT.

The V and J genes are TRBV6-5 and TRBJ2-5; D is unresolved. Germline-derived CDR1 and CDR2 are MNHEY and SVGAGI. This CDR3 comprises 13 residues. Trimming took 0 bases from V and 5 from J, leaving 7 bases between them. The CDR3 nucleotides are TGTGCCAGCAGTTACTCGGGCAGCGAGACCCAGTACTTC. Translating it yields CASSYSGSETQYF.

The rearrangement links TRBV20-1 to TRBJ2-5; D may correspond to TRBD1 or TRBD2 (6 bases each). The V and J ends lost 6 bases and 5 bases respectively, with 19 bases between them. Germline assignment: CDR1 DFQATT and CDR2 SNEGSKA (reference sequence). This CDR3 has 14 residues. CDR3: CSATKQGLGETQYF. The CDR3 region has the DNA TGCAGTGCCACAAAACAGGGACTCGGGGAGACCCAGTACTTC.

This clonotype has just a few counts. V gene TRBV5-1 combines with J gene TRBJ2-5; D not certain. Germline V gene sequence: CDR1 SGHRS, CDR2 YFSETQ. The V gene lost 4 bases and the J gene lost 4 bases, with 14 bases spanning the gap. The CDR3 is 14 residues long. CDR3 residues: CASSTRRYRETQYF. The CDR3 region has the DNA TGCGCCAGCAGCACCCGGCGGTACCGAGAGACCCAGTACTTC.

CDR3 protein: CSASTLEGGAGALNTDTQYF. DNA of the CDR3: TGCAGTGCTAGTACTCTTGAGGGGGGCGCGGGAGCGTTGAACACAGATACGCAGTATTTT. The gene calls are TRBV20-1 and TRBJ2-3, with a weak D call TRBD2 (7 bases). Per the germline V gene, CDR1 is DFQATT and CDR2 is SNEGSKA (reference sequence). Trimming cost V 3 bases and J 2 bases, with 30 bases left between them. CDR3 length: 20 amino acids.